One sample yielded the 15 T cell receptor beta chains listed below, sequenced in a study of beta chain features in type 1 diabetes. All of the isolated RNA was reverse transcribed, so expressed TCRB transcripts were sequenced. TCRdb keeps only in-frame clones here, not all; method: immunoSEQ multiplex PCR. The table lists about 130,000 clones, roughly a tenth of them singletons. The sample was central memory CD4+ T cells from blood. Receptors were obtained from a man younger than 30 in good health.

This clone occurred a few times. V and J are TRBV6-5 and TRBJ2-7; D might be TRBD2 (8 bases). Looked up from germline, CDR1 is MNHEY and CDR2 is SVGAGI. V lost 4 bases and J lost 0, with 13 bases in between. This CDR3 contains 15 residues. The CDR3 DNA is TGTGCCAGCAGTTCAGGGGGACTAGTCTCCTACGAGCAGTACTTC. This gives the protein CASSSGGLVSYEQYF.

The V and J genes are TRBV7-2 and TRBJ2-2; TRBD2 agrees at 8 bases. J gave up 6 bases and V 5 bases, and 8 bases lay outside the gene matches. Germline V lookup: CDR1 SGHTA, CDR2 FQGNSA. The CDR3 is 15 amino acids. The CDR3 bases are TGTGCCAGCAGCCCGCCGGGACTAGTTTCCGGGGAGCTGTTTTTT. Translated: CASSPPGLVSGELFF.

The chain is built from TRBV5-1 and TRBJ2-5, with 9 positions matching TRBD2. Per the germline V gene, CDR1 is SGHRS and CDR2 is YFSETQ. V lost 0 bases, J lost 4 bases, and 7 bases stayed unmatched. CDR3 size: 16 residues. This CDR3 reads CASSLEASGNGETQYF. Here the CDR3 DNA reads TGCGCCAGCAGCTTGGAGGCTAGCGGGAATGGAGAGACCCAGTACTTC.

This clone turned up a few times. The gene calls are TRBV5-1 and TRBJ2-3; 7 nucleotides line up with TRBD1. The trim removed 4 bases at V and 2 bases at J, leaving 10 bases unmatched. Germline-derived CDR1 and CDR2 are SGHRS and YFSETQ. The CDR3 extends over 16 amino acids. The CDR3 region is CASSQVRDRLTDTQYF. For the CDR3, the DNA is TGCGCCAGCAGCCAAGTCCGGGACAGACTCACAGATACGCAGTATTTT.

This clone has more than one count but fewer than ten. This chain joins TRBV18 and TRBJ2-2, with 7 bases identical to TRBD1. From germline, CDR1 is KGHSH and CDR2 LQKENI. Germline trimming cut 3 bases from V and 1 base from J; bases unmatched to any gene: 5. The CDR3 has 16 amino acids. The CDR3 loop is CASSPTGTVNTGELFF. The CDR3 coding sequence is TGTGCCAGCTCACCGACGGGGACAGTGAACACCGGGGAGCTGTTTTTT.

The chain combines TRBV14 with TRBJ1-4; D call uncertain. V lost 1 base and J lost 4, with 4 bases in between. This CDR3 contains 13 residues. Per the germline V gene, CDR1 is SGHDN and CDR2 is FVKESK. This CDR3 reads CASSQAYNEKLFF. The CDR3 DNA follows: TGTGCCAGCAGCCAAGCTTATAATGAAAAACTGTTTTTT.

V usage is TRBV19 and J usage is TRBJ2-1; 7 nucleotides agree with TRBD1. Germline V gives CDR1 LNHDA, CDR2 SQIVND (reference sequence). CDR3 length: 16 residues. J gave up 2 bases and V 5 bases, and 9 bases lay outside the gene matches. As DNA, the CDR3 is TGTGCCAGTAGTCGACAGGGATTCCCTCCCTACAATGAGCAGTTCTTC. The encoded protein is CASSRQGFPPYNEQFF. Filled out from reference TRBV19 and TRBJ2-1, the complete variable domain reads DGGITQSPKYLFRKEGQNVTLSCEQNLNHDAMYWYRQDPGQGLRLIYYSQIVNDFQKGDIAEGYSVSREKKESFPLTVTSAQKNPTAFYLCASSRQGFPPYNEQFFGPGTRLTVL.

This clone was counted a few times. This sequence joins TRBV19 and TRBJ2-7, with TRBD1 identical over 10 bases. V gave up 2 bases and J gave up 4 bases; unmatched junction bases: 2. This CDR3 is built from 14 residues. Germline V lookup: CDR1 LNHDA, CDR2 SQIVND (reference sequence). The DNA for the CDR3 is TGTGCCAGTAGTATAAGGGACAGGGGTTACGAGCAGTACTTC. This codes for CASSIRDRGYEQYF.

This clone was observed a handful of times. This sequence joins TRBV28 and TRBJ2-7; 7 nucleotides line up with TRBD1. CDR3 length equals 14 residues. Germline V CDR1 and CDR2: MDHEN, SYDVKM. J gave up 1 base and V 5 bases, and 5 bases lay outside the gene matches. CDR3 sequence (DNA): TGTGCCAGCAGTCCCTGGACAGGTTCCTACGAGCAGTACTTC. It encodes CASSPWTGSYEQYF.

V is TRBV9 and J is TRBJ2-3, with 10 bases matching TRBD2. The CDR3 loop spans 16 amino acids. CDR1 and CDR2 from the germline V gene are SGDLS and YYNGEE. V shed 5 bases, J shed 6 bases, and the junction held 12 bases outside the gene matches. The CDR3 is CASSRSGGSLGDTQYF. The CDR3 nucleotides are TGTGCCAGCAGTCGTAGCGGGGGGTCCCTGGGGGATACGCAGTATTTT.

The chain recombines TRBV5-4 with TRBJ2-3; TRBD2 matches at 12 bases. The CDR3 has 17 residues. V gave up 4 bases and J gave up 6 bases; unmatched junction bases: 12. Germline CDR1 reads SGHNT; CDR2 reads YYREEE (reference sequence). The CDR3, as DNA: TGTGCCAGCAGCCTTGGGGGCCTAGCGGGGGGGCGTGATACGCAGTATTTT. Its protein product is CASSLGGLAGGRDTQYF. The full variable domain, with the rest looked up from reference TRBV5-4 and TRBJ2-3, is ETGVTQSPTHLIKTRGQQVTLRCSSQSGHNTVSWYQQALGQGPQFIFQYYREEENGRGNFPPRFSGLQFPNYSSELNVNALELDDSALYLCASSLGGLAGGRDTQYFGPGTRLTVL.

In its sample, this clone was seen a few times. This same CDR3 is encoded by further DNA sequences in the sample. CDR3 residues: CASSSDRGWADTQYF. CDR3 bases: TGCGCCAGCAGCTCAGACAGGGGGTGGGCAGATACGCAGTATTTT. The chain has TRBV5-1 and TRBJ2-3; TRBD1 aligns across 9 bases. The CDR3 contains 15 residues. With V trimmed by 3 bases and J by 4 bases, 6 bases remained unmatched. Germline assignment: CDR1 SGHRS and CDR2 YFSETQ.

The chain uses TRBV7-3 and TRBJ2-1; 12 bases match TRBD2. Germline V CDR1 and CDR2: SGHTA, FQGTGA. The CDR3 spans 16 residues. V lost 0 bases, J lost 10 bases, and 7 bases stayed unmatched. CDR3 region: CASSLTLAGGGAEQFF. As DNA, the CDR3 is TGTGCCAGCAGCTTAACCCTAGCGGGGGGGGGTGCGGAGCAGTTCTTC. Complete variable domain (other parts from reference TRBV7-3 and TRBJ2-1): GAGVSQTPSNKVTEKGKYVELRCDPISGHTALYWYRQSLGQGPEFLIYFQGTGAADDSGLPNDRFFAVRPEGSVSTLKIQRTERGDSAVYLCASSLTLAGGGAEQFFGPGTRLTVL.

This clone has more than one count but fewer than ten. The CDR3 DNA reads TGTGCCAGCAGCTACGCAGGGGACTATGGCTACACCTTC. The encoded protein is CASSYAGDYGYTF. The chain is built from TRBV7-9 and TRBJ1-2; D possibly corresponds to TRBD1 (6 bases). The CDR3 totals 13 residues. Germline values: CDR1 SEHNR, CDR2 FQNEAQ (reference sequence). The V gene lost 4 bases and the J gene lost 3 bases, with 9 bases spanning the gap.

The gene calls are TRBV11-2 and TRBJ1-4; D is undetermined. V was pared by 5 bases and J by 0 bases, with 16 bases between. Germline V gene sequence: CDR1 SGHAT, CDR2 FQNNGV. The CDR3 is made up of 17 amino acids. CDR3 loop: CASSPTSPGATNEKLFF. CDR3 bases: TGTGCCAGCAGCCCTACCTCGCCTGGAGCAACTAATGAAAAACTGTTTTTT.